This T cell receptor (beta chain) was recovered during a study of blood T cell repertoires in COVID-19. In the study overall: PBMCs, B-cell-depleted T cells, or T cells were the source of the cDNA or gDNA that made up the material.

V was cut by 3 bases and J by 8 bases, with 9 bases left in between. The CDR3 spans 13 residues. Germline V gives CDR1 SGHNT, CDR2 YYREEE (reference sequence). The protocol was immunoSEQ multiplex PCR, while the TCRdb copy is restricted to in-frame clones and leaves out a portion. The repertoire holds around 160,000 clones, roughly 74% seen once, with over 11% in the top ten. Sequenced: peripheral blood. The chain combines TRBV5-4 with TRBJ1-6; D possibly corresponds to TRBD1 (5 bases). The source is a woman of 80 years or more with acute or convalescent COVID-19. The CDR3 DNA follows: TGTGCCAGCAGCTCTGACAGCTATTCACCCCTCCACTTT. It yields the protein CASSSDSYSPLHF.